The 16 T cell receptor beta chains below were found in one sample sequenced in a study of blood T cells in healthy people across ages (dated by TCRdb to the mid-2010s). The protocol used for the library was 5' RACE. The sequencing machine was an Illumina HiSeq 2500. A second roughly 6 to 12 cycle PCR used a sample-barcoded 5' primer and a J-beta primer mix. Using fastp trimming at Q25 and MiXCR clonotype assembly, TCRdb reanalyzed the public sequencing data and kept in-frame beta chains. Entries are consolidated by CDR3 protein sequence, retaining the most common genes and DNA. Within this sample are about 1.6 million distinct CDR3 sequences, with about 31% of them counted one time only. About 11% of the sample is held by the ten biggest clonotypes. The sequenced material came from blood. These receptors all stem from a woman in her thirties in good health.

CDR3 coding DNA: TGCGCCAGCAGCCCCCTCCTAGCGGGAGAAACAAATGAGCAGTTCTTC. This sequence encodes CASSPLLAGETNEQFF. The rearrangement links TRBV5-1 to TRBJ2-1; TRBD2 aligns across 10 bases. The CDR3 runs to 16 residues. Trimming cost V 4 bases and J 7 bases; bases outside gene matches: 11. CDR1 and CDR2 (germline): SGHRS, YFSETQ.

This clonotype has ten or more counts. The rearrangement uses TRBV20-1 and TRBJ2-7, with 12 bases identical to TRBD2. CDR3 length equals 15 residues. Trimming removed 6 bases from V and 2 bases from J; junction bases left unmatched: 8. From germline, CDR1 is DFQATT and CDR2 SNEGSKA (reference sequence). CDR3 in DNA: TGCAGTGCGCAACACCCTAGCGGGGGGGCCTACGAGCAGTACTTC. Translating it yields CSAQHPSGGAYEQYF.

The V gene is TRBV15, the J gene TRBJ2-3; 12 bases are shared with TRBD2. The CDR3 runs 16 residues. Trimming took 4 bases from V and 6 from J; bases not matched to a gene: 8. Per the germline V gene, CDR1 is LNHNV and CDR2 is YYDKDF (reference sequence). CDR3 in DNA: TGTGCCACCAGCAAGCCTAGCGGGGGGGCGAGTGATACGCAGTATTTT. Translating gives CATSKPSGGASDTQYF.

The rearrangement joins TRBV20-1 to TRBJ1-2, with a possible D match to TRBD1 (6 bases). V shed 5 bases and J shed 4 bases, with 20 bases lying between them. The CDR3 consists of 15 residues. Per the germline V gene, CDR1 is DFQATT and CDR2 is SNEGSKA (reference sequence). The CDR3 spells CSALGHTDPSYGYTF. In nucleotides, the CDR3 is TGCAGTGCTTTGGGACACACAGACCCTTCCTATGGCTACACCTTC.

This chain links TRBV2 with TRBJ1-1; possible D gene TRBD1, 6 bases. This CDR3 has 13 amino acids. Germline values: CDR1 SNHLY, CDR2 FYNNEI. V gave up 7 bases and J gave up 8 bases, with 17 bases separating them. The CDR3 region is CASNLQGRSEAFF. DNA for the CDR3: TGTGCCAGCAATTTACAGGGAAGGAGCGAAGCTTTCTTT.

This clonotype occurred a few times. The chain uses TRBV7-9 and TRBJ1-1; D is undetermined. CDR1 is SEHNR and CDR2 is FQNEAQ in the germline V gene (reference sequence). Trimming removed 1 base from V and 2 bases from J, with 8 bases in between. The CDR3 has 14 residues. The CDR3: CASSLGMGNTEAFF. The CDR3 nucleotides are TGTGCCAGCAGCTTAGGTATGGGTAACACTGAAGCTTTCTTT.

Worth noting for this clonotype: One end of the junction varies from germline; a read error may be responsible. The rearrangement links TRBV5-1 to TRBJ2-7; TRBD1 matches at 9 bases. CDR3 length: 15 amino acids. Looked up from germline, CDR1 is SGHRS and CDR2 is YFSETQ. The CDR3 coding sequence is TGCACCAGCAGCCGCGAAACAGGGGGCTATTACGAGCAGTACTTC. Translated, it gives CTSSRETGGYYEQYF.

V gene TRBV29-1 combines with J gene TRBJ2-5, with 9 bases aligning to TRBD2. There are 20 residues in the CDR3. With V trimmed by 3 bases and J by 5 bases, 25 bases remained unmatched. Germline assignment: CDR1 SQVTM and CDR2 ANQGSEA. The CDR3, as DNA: TGCAGCGTTGACTCTCTGGGGCGCGCGGGGGGGCCTTTCGGGTTTGAGACCCAGTACTTC. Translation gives CSVDSLGRAGGPFGFETQYF.

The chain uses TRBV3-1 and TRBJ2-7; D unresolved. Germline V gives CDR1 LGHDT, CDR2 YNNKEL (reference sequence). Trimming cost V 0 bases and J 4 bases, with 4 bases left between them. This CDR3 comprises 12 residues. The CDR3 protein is CASSQDEYEQYF. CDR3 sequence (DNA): TGTGCCAGCAGCCAAGATGAGTACGAGCAGTACTTC.

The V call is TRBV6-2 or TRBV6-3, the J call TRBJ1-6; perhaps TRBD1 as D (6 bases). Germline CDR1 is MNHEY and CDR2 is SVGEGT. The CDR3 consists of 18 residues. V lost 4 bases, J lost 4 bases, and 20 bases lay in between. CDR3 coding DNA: TGTGCCAGCAGTTGGGACACTCGAACTGATACATATAATTCACCCCTCCACTTT. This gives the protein CASSWDTRTDTYNSPLHF.

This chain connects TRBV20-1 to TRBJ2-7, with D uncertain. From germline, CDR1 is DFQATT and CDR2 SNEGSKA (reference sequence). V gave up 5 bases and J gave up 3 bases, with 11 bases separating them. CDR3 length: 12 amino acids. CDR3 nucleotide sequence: TGCAGTGCTCAGTTAGTCCTCTACGAGCAGTACTTC. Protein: CSAQLVLYEQYF.

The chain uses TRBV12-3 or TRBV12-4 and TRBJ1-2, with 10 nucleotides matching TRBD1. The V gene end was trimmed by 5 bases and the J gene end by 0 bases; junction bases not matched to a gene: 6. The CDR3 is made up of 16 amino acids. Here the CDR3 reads CASSPRTGGTNYGYTF. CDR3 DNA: TGTGCCAGCAGTCCCCGGACAGGGGGTACTAACTATGGCTACACCTTC.

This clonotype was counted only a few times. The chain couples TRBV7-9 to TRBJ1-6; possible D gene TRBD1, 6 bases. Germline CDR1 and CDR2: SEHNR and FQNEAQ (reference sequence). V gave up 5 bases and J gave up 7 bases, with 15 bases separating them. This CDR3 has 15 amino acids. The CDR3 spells CASSPGESGNSPLHF. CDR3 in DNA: TGTGCCAGCAGCCCAGGGGAGAGTGGGAATTCACCCCTCCACTTT.

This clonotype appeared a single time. Written as DNA, the CDR3 is TGTGCCAGCCTTACATCGGACAGGGGTGAAAAACTGTTTTTT. Its protein is CASLTSDRGEKLFF. The rearrangement uses TRBV18 and TRBJ1-4, with 9 bases identical to TRBD1. V lost 8 bases to trimming and J lost 7 bases; unmatched junction nucleotides: 8. Germline CDR1 and CDR2: KGHSH and LQKENI. The CDR3 sequence is 14 residues long.

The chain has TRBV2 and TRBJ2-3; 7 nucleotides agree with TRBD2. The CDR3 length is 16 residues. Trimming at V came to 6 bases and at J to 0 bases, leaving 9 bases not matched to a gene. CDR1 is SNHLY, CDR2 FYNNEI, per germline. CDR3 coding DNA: TGTGCCAGCAGGGCCCCAGCGGGGCCTAGCACAGATACGCAGTATTTT. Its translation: CASRAPAGPSTDTQYF.

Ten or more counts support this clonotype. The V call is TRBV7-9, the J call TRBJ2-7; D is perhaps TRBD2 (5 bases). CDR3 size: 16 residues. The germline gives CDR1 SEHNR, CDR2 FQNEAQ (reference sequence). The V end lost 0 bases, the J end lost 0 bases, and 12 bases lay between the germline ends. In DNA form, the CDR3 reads TGTGCCAGCAGCTTAGCGTTAGCGCGGAGCTCCTACGAGCAGTACTTC. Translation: CASSLALARSSYEQYF.